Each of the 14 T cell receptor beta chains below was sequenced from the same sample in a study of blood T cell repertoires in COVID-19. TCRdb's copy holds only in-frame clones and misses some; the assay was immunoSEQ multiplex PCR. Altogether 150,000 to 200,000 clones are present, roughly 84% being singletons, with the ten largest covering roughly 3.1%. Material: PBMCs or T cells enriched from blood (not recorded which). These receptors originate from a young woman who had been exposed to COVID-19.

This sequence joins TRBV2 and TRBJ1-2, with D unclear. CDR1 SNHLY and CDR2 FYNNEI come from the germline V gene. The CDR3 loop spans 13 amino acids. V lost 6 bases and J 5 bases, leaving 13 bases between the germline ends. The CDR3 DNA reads TGTGCCAGCAGGCCGGGATATGCTTATGGCTACACCTTC. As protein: CASRPGYAYGYTF.

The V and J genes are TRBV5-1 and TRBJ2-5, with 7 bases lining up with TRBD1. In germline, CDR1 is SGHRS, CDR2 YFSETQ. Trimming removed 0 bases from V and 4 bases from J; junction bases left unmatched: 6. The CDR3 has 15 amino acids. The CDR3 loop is CASSLGQGVRETQYF. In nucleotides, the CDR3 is TGCGCCAGCAGCTTGGGGCAGGGGGTACGAGAGACCCAGTACTTC.

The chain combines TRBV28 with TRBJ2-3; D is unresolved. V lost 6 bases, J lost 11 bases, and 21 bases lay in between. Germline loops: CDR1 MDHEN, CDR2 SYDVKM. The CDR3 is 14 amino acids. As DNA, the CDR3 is TGTGCCAGCAGCGGTCAGATTGGAGTCCTGGGGCAGTATTTT. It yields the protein CASSGQIGVLGQYF.

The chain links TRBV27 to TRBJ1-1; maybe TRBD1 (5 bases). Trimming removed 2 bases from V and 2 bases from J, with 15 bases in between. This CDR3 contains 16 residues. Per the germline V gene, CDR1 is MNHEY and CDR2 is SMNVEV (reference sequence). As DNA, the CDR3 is TGTGCCAGCAGTTTACAGGGTTGGGGTCTTAACACTGAAGCTTTCTTT. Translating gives CASSLQGWGLNTEAFF.

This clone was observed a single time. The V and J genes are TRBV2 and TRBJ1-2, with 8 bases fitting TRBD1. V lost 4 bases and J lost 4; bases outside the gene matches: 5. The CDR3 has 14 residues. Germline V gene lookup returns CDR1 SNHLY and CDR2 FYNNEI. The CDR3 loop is CASSGGTGLYGYTF. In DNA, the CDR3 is TGTGCCAGCAGTGGCGGGACAGGCCTCTATGGCTACACCTTC.

The DNA for the CDR3 is TGTGCCAGCAGTCTAGGAGAGACCCAGTACTTC. It codes for CASSLGETQYF. The chain recombines TRBV6-2 or TRBV6-3 with TRBJ2-5, with D uncertain. This CDR3 region has 11 residues. Germline loops: CDR1 MNHEY, CDR2 SVGEGT. V lost 5 bases and J lost 4, with 5 bases in between.

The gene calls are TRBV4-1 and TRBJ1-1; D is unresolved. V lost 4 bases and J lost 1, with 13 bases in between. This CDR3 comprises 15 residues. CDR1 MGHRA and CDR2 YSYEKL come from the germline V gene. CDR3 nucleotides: TGCGCCAGCAGCCGTCAATACAGAGAGAACACTGAAGCTTTCTTT. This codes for CASSRQYRENTEAFF.

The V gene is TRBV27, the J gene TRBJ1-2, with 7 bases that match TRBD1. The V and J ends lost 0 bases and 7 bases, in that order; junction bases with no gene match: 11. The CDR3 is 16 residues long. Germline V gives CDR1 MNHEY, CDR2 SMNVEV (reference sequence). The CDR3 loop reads CASSLSEDRQGFGYTF. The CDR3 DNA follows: TGTGCCAGCAGTTTATCGGAGGATAGACAGGGATTTGGCTACACCTTC.

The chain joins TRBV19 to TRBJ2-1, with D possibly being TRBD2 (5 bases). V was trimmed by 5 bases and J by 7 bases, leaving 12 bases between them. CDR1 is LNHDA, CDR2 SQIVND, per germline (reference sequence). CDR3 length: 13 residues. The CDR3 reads CASSSGEWNEQFF. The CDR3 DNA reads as TGTGCCAGTAGTTCCGGGGAATGGAATGAGCAGTTCTTC. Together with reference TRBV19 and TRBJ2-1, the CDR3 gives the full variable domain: DGGITQSPKYLFRKEGQNVTLSCEQNLNHDAMYWYRQDPGQGLRLIYYSQIVNDFQKGDIAEGYSVSREKKESFPLTVTSAQKNPTAFYLCASSSGEWNEQFFGPGTRLTVL.

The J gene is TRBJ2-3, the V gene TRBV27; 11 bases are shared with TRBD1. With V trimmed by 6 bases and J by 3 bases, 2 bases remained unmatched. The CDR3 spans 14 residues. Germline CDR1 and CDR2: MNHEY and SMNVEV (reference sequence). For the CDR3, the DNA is TGTGCCAGCAGGGACAGGGGGCGAACAGATACGCAGTATTTT. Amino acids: CASRDRGRTDTQYF.

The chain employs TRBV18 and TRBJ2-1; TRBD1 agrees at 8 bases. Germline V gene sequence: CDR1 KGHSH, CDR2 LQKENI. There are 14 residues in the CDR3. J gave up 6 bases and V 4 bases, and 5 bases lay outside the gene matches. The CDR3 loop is CASSLDRGGNEQFF. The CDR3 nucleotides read TGTGCCAGCTCACTCGACAGGGGCGGCAATGAGCAGTTCTTC.

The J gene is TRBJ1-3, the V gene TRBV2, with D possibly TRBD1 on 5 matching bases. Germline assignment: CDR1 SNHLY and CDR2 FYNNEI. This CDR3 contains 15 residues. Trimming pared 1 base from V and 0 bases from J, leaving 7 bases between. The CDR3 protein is CASSEVRGSGNTIYF. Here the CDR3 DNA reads TGTGCCAGCAGTGAAGTAAGGGGCTCTGGAAACACCATATATTTT.

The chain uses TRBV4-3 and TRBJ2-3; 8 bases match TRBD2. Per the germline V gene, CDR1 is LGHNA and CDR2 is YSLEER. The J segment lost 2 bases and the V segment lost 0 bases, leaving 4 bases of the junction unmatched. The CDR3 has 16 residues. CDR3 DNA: TGCGCCAGCAGCCAAGAACCGGGGGGGGCCACAGATACGCAGTATTTT. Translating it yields CASSQEPGGATDTQYF.

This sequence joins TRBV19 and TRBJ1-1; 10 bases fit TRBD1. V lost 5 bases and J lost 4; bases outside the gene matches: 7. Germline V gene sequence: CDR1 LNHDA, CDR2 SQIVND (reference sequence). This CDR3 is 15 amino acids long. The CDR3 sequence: CASSGTGTGVTEAFF. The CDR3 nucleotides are TGTGCCAGTAGTGGAACCGGGACAGGGGTCACTGAAGCTTTCTTT.